What follows is one T cell receptor beta chain and its context. The antigen is undetermined. This entry belongs to a study of cytomegalovirus exposure and HLA in healthy donors. The study, taken as a whole, reports: The classifier was said to identify cytomegalovirus status with high specificity and sensitivity.

Some clones are missing from TCRdb's copy, which holds only in-frame ones; the method was immunoSEQ multiplex PCR. The sample has 100,000 to 150,000 clones, roughly nine tenths seen once. V was pared by 5 bases and J by 2 bases, with 6 bases of the junction left unmatched. The CDR3 runs to 16 residues. The V gene's germline CDR1 is SGHVS and CDR2 FQNEAQ. J is TRBJ2-5 and V is TRBV7-8; TRBD2 matches 12 bases. The sequenced material came from PBMCs. The receptor was derived from a man younger than 45 in good health and CMV-seronegative. The CDR3 nucleotides read TGTGCCAGCAGCCAACGACTAGCGGGGGTACAAGAGACCCAGTACTTC. Translating it yields CASSQRLAGVQETQYF.